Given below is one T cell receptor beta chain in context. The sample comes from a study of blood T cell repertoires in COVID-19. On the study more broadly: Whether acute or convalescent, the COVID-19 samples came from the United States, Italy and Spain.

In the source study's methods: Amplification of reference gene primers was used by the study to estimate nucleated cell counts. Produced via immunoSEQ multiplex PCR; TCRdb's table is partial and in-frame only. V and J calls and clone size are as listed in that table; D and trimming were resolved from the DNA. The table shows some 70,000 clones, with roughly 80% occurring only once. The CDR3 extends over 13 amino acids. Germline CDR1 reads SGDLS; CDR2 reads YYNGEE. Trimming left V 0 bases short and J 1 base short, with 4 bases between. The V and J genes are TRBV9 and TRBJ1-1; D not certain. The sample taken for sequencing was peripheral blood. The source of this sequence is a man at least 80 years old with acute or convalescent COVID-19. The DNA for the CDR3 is TGTGCCAGCAGCGTAGCCGGGAACACTGAAGCTTTCTTT. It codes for CASSVAGNTEAFF. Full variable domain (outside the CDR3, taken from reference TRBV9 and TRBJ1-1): DSGVTQTPKHLITATGQRVTLRCSPRSGDLSVYWYQQSLDQGLQFLIQYYNGEERAKGNILERFSAQQFPDLHSELNLSSLELGDSALYFCASSVAGNTEAFFGQGTRLTVV.